These 23 T cell receptor beta chains were all obtained from the same sample, sequenced in a study of blood T cells in healthy people across ages. The second PCR ran 7 to 11 cycles with a sample-barcoded 5' primer and J-beta primers. TCRdb re-called the 5' RACE reads through MiXCR, storing one row per CDR3 protein. The sample lists around 1.5 million distinct CDR3 sequences; 35% to 45% were seen once. Sequenced: blood. The source of these receptors is a young woman in good health.

J is TRBJ2-1 and V is TRBV7-9; D possibly corresponds to TRBD1 (6 bases). CDR3 length: 16 residues. Trimming took off 10 bases at V and 0 bases at J, with 19 bases between the two ends. The germline CDR1 and CDR2 sequences are SEHNR and FQNEAQ (reference sequence). The CDR3 here is CATLDRLQSSYNEQFF. The CDR3 DNA follows: TGTGCCACCCTCGACAGGCTTCAGAGCTCCTACAATGAGCAGTTCTTC.

In its sample, this clonotype was seen many times. The rearrangement joins TRBV7-2 to TRBJ2-3, with TRBD2 identical over 11 bases. The germline gives CDR1 SGHTA, CDR2 FQGNSA. Losses at the gene ends were 5 bases for V and 2 bases for J; bases not matched to a gene: 6. The CDR3 has 16 amino acids. In nucleotides, the CDR3 is TGTGCCAGCAGCCTAGGGACTAGCGGACACACAGATACGCAGTATTTT. Protein product: CASSLGTSGHTDTQYF.

The chain employs TRBV7-2 and TRBJ2-1; TRBD1 agrees at 7 bases. From germline, CDR1 is SGHTA and CDR2 FQGNSA. J was trimmed by 5 bases and V by 5 bases; bases with no gene match: 12. The CDR3 contains 16 residues. In DNA form, the CDR3 reads TGTGCCAGCAGCCCCCGACAGGGCGGAACCAACAATGAGCAGTTCTTC. This translates into CASSPRQGGTNNEQFF.

The V and J genes are TRBV20-1 and TRBJ2-2; D is undetermined. V lost 0 bases and J lost 2, with 7 bases in between. Germline CDR1 is DFQATT and CDR2 is SNEGSKA (reference sequence). This CDR3 is 14 amino acids long. The CDR3 DNA reads TGCAGTGCTAGAGAGTCTACCAACACCGGGGAGCTGTTTTTT. It yields the protein CSARESTNTGELFF.

This clonotype was seen ten or more times. This chain joins TRBV29-1 and TRBJ2-7, with unresolved D. Germline CDR1 is SQVTM and CDR2 is ANQGSEA. The V and J ends lost 7 bases and 0 bases respectively, with 19 bases between them. The CDR3 runs to 15 residues. CDR3 protein: CSAFVRLPSSYEQYF. CDR3 nucleotide sequence: TGCAGCGCCTTTGTTAGACTCCCGAGCTCCTACGAGCAGTACTTC.

The CDR3: CASSRTSGSRDTQYF. In DNA form, the CDR3 reads TGTGCCAGCAGCCGGACTAGCGGGAGCCGGGATACGCAGTATTTT. J is TRBJ2-3 and V is TRBV12-3 or TRBV12-4; TRBD2 matches at 13 bases. This CDR3 has 15 amino acids. J was trimmed by 6 bases and V by 6 bases; bases with no gene match: 6.

This sequence joins TRBV7-9 and TRBJ2-4; D is ambiguous. Germline assignment: CDR1 SEHNR and CDR2 FQNEAQ (reference sequence). The CDR3 is 16 amino acids. The V end was cut by 4 bases, the J end by 3 bases, with 16 bases between. The CDR3 DNA reads as TGTGCCAGCAGCTGGTGGTCTGGGTCTGGCAAAAACATTCAGTACTTC. It specifies CASSWWSGSGKNIQYF.

This rearrangement joins TRBV20-1 to TRBJ1-6; D uncertain. This CDR3 region has 12 residues. The germline CDR1 and CDR2 sequences are DFQATT and SNEGSKA (reference sequence). The V end was cut by 5 bases, the J end by 9 bases, with 11 bases between. The CDR3 region has the DNA TGCAGTGCTTCCGGAGTCGGTTCACCCCTCCACTTT. It yields the protein CSASGVGSPLHF.

This clonotype was detected only a few times. The chain carries TRBV7-6 and TRBJ2-2, with D uncertain. The CDR3 spans 13 residues. Trimming removed 5 bases at V and 6 bases at J, with 10 bases between. CDR1 and CDR2 from the germline V gene are SGHVS and FNYEAQ. CDR3 amino acids: CASSVKVAGELFF. In DNA, the CDR3 is TGTGCCAGCAGCGTAAAGGTAGCCGGGGAGCTGTTTTTT.

This clonotype has a single count. The chain recombines TRBV20-1 with TRBJ2-7; possibly TRBD2 for D (6 bases). The V end lost 5 bases, the J end lost 0 bases, and 17 bases lay between the germline ends. This CDR3 region has 15 residues. The germline CDR1 and CDR2 sequences are DFQATT and SNEGSKA (reference sequence). The CDR3 region has the DNA TGCAGTGCTGGCGCGGGGCGGAAAAGCTCCTACGAGCAGTACTTC. Residues: CSAGAGRKSSYEQYF.

The chain couples TRBV6-5 to TRBJ2-1; 7 bases line up with TRBD2. This CDR3 comprises 16 residues. J gave up 4 bases and V 0 bases, and 6 bases lay outside the gene matches. Germline CDR1 MNHEY, CDR2 SVGAGI. The CDR3 is CASSYSSSGGYNEQFF. The CDR3 DNA follows: TGTGCCAGCAGTTACTCGTCTAGCGGAGGTTACAATGAGCAGTTCTTC.

Concerning this clonotype: An end of the junction differs from the germline gene, which may be a read error. The V call is TRBV12-3 or TRBV12-4, the J call TRBJ2-7; D tentatively reads TRBD1 or TRBD2 (5 bases each). This CDR3 contains 18 residues. CDR3 amino acids: CASSYRTRGTELITERYF. The DNA of the CDR3 is TGTGCCAGCAGTTACCGGACGAGGGGAACAGAATTGATCACCGAGCGGTACTTC.

The rearrangement links TRBV3-1 to TRBJ2-3, with 9 bases lining up with TRBD2. The CDR3 sequence is 20 residues long. With 9 bases clipped from V and 3 bases from J, the junction kept 25 bases outside the gene matches. CDR1 and CDR2 from the germline V gene are LGHDT and YNNKEL (reference sequence). The CDR3 loop is CASQDLGFGREGLRTDTQYF. The CDR3 region has the DNA TGTGCCAGTCAAGACCTCGGCTTTGGGCGGGAGGGCCTAAGGACAGATACGCAGTATTTT.

The chain carries TRBV12-3 or TRBV12-4 and TRBJ2-2; 11 bases line up with TRBD1. V dropped 6 bases and J dropped 4; count of bases not matched to a gene: 13. The CDR3 is 18 amino acids. CDR3 residues: CASSPARDRGSFTGELFF. The CDR3 DNA follows: TGTGCCAGCAGCCCAGCCCGGGACAGGGGGTCTTTCACCGGGGAGCTGTTTTTT.

There are many counts of this clonotype. The V gene is TRBV7-9, the J gene TRBJ2-2; D is uncertain. The CDR3 is 12 amino acids. Germline V gene lookup returns CDR1 SEHNR and CDR2 FQNEAQ (reference sequence). Trimming cost V 3 bases and J 6 bases, with 5 bases left between them. CDR3 region: CASSFGAGELFF. CDR3 coding DNA: TGTGCCAGCAGCTTTGGGGCCGGGGAGCTGTTTTTT.

With regard to this clonotype: This may come from a read error, since a much larger clone is one base off. V usage is TRBV7-2 and J usage is TRBJ2-5; maybe TRBD2 (6 bases). CDR1 is SGHTA, CDR2 FQGNSA, per germline. CDR3 length: 12 residues. The CDR3 here is CASILWGDEQYF. Written as DNA, the CDR3 is TGTGCCAGCATCTTATGGGGGGATGAGCAGTACTTC.

The CDR3 protein is CASSPLGGTALYEQYF. CDR3 bases: TGTGCCAGCAGCCCCCTCGGGGGGACAGCTCTCTACGAGCAGTACTTC. The rearrangement joins TRBV7-3 to TRBJ2-7; D is tentatively TRBD1 or TRBD2 (7 bases each). The CDR3 contains 16 residues. Per germline, CDR1 SGHTA and CDR2 FQGTGA. V gave up 5 bases and J gave up 3 bases, with 20 bases separating them.

The sample holds a few counts of this clonotype. V and J are TRBV20-1 and TRBJ1-2, with TRBD1 as a possible D gene (5 bases). V was pared by 2 bases and J by 8 bases, with 12 bases between. Germline assignment: CDR1 DFQATT and CDR2 SNEGSKA (reference sequence). This CDR3 contains 12 residues. The CDR3 sequence: CSARSGDRGYTF. The CDR3 coding sequence is TGCAGTGCTAGATCGGGGGACCGAGGCTACACCTTC.

The chain couples TRBV28 to TRBJ1-1; no definite D call. CDR3 size: 16 residues. V was clipped by 7 bases and J by 4 bases, with 22 bases between them. The germline V gene has CDR1 MDHEN and CDR2 SYDVKM. The CDR3 DNA reads TGTGCCAGCACCAAACCAAACGGGGTATCGGGCACTGAAGCTTTCTTT. Protein: CASTKPNGVSGTEAFF.

The chain uses TRBV6-1 and TRBJ1-2; D remains ambiguous. Trimming took off 1 base at V and 5 bases at J, with 8 bases between the two ends. CDR1 is MNHNS and CDR2 is SASEGT in the germline V gene. This CDR3 spans 13 amino acids. The CDR3, as DNA: TGTGCCAGCAGTGAAGGGGTTAGTTATGGCTACACCTTC. Protein product: CASSEGVSYGYTF.

This chain joins TRBV20-1 and TRBJ2-1; D unresolved. TRBJ2-7 explains the end of the DNA better; the J call may be wrong. CDR1 and CDR2 (germline): DFQATT, SNEGSKA (reference sequence). The CDR3 is 14 amino acids. This CDR3 is CSARNPDGYNEQYF. CDR3 DNA: TGCAGTGCTAGAAATCCCGACGGCTACAATGAGCAGTACTTC.

A few counts support this clonotype. The V and J genes are TRBV27 and TRBJ2-1, with D tentatively TRBD2 (6 bases). There are 17 residues in the CDR3. Germline CDR1 is MNHEY and CDR2 is SMNVEV (reference sequence). Trimming left V 4 bases short and J 8 bases short, with 24 bases between. CDR3 coding DNA: TGTGCCAGCAGTTCCACTCTAACTCTAGCGCTCCGGGATGAGCAGTTCTTC. This translates into CASSSTLTLALRDEQFF.

The rearrangement joins TRBV5-1 to TRBJ2-1, with 7 positions matching TRBD2. Germline lookup yields CDR1 SGHRS and CDR2 YFSETQ. CDR3 size: 15 residues. J was trimmed by 5 bases and V by 1 base; bases with no gene match: 6. The CDR3 nucleotides read TGCGCCAGCAGCTTGAAAGGACTAGACCACAATGAGCAGTTCTTC. This gives the protein CASSLKGLDHNEQFF. The complete variable domain, with remaining parts taken from reference TRBV5-1 and TRBJ2-1, reads KAGVTQTPRYLIKTRGQQVTLSCSPISGHRSVSWYQQTPGQGLQFLFEYFSETQRNKGNFPGRFSGRQFSNSRSEMNVSTLELGDSALYLCASSLKGLDHNEQFFGPGTRLTVL.